The sequence of this TCR beta chain was determined in a study of blood T cell repertoires in COVID-19. Across the whole study: T cells, B-cell-depleted T cells, or PBMCs provided the cDNA or gDNA that served as material.

Study processing details: Amplification from reference gene primers served as the basis for estimated nucleated cell counts. The method was immunoSEQ multiplex PCR; TCRdb's version includes in-frame clones alone and lacks a portion of them. The DNA gave D and trimming, while V, J and clone size come from that table. The table shows 80,000 to 130,000 clones, with around 86% occurring only once. Germline trimming cut 4 bases from V and 5 bases from J; bases unmatched to any gene: 5. The CDR3 totals 14 residues. Germline CDR1 and CDR2: SGHRS and YFSETQ. This TCR derives from a woman in her 50s who had recovered from COVID-19. Sequencing was carried out using PBMCs or T cells enriched from blood (not recorded which). The rearrangement links TRBV5-1 to TRBJ2-5, with 10 bases that match TRBD2. CDR3 region: CASSPLAGAETQYF. DNA for the CDR3: TGCGCCAGCAGCCCTCTAGCGGGAGCGGAGACCCAGTACTTC.